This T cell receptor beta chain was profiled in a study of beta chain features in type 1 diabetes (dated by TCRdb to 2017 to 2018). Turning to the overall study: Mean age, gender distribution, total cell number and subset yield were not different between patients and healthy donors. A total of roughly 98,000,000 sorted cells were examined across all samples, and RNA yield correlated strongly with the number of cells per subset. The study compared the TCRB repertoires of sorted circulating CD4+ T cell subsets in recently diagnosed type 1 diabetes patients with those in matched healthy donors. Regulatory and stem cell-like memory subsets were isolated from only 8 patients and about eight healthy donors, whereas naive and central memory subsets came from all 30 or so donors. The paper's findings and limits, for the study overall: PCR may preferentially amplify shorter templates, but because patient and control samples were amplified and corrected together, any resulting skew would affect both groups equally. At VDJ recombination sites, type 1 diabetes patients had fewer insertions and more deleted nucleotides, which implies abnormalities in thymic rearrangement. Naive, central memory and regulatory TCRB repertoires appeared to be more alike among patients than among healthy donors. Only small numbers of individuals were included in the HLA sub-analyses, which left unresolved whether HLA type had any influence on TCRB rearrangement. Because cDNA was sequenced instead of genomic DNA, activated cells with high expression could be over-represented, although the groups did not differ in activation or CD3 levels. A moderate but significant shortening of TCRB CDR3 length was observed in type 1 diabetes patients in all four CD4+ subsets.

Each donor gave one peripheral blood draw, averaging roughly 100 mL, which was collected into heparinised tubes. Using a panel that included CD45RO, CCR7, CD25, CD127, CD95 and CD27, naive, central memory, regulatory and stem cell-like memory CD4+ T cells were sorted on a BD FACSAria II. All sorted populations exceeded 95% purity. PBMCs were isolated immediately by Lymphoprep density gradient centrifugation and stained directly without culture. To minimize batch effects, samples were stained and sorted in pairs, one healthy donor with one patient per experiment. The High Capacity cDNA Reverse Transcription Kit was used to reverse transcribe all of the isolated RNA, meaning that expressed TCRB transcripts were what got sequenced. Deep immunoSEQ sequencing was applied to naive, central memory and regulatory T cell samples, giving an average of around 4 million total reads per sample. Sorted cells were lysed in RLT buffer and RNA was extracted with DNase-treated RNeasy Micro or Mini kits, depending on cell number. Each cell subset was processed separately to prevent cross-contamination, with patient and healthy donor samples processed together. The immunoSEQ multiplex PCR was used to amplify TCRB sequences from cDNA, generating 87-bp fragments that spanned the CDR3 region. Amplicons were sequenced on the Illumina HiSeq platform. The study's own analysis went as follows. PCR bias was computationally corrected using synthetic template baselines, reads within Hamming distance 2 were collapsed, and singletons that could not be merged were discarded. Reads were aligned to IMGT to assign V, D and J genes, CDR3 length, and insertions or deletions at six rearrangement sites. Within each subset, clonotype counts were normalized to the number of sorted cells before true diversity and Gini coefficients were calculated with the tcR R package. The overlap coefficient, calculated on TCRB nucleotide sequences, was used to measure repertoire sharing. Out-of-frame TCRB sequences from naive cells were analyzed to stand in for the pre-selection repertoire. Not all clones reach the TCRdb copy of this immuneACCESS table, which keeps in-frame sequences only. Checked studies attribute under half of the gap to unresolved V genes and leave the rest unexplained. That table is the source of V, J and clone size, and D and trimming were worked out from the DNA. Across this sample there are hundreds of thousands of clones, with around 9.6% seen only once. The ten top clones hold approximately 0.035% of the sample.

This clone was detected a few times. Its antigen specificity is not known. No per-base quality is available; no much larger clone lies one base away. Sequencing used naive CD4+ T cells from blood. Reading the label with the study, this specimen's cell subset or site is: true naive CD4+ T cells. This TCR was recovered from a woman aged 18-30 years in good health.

The CDR3 sequence is CASSRGSWTAVEAFF. The DNA sequence is TGTGCCAGCAGCCGGGGTTCCTGGACAGCAGTTGAAGCTTTCTTT. The chain is encoded by TRBV5-4 joined to TRBJ1-1; TRBD1 could be the D gene, as 6 bases match. CDR1 and CDR2 are drawn from the germline V gene (reference sequence): SGHNT, YYREEE. The V end loses 4 bases and the J end loses 7 bases, and a stretch of 20 bases separates them. CDR3 length: 15 amino acids, cysteine to phenylalanine. The DNA shown is the 45-base CDR3, in frame from base 1.